These 24 T cell receptor beta chains were all obtained from the same sample, sequenced in a study of cytomegalovirus exposure and HLA in healthy donors (dated by TCRdb to the late 2010s). The receptor library was made with the immunoSEQ multiplex PCR assay. A mixture of 60 forward primers for TCR Vbeta segments and 13 reverse primers for TCR Jbeta segments was used in the multiplex PCR. The table was pulled from immuneACCESS by TCRdb, which kept in-frame rearrangements only. Such tables lose some clones; where checked, under half of the loss comes from unresolved V genes, and the rest has no known cause. The sample's table lists a count of just under 80,000 clones. The ten largest make up 3.8% of the sample. The sequencing sample was made of PBMCs. The receptor set was obtained from a man aged 18 to 35 in good health and CMV-seropositive.

V gene TRBV7-3 combines with J gene TRBJ2-5, with D perhaps matching TRBD2 (6 bases). This CDR3 has 15 residues. Trimming pared 5 bases from V and 5 bases from J, leaving 18 bases between. Germline V lookup: CDR1 SGHTA, CDR2 FQGTGA. The DNA for the CDR3 is TGTGCCAGCAGCCACTTGGGGACTGAGGGGGAGACCCAGTACTTC. It translates to CASSHLGTEGETQYF.

The chain links TRBV23-1 to TRBJ1-1; 7 nucleotides match TRBD1. TRBV23-1 is an ORF, with its function uncertain. The V segment lost 4 bases and the J segment 9 bases; nucleotides outside the gene matches: 5. This CDR3 region has 12 residues. For the CDR3, the DNA is TGCGCCAGCAGTCTTAAGGGACAGCAAGCTTTCTTT. It codes for CASSLKGQQAFF.

The chain couples TRBV4-1 to TRBJ1-1; weak D call: TRBD1 (6 bases). CDR3 length equals 15 residues. CDR1 is MGHRA and CDR2 is YSYEKL in the germline V gene. Trimming cost V 4 bases and J 5 bases, with 17 bases left between them. The CDR3 sequence: CASSLLGQGLTEAFF. As DNA, the CDR3 is TGCGCCAGCAGCCTCCTGGGGCAGGGGTTAACTGAAGCTTTCTTT.

The rearrangement uses TRBV6-5 and TRBJ2-2, with D maybe TRBD2 (6 bases). Per the germline V gene, CDR1 is MNHEY and CDR2 is SVGAGI. This CDR3 region has 15 residues. The ends were cut back, 5 bases at V and 4 bases at J, with 14 bases in the middle. The CDR3 is CASSLGLQLTGELFF. The CDR3 region has the DNA TGTGCCAGCAGTCTGGGACTGCAACTCACCGGGGAGCTGTTTTTT.

The chain combines TRBV7-9 with TRBJ1-2, with 7 bases aligning to TRBD1. With 3 bases clipped from V and 5 bases from J, the junction kept 15 bases outside the gene matches. The germline CDR1 and CDR2 sequences are SEHNR and FQNEAQ (reference sequence). This CDR3 has 17 residues. CDR3 region: CASSFRDSVPQGYGYTF. DNA of the CDR3: TGTGCCAGCAGCTTTCGGGACAGCGTGCCCCAGGGGTATGGCTACACCTTC.

V gene TRBV7-9 combines with J gene TRBJ2-1; 7 positions agree with TRBD2. Looked up from germline, CDR1 is SEHNR and CDR2 is FQNEAQ (reference sequence). J was trimmed by 8 bases and V by 1 base; bases with no gene match: 5. The CDR3 loop spans 14 amino acids. This CDR3 reads CASSLEFRGDEQFF. In nucleotides, the CDR3 is TGTGCCAGCAGCTTAGAGTTTCGGGGGGATGAGCAGTTCTTC.

Worth noting for this clone: The junction does not match germline at one end; this may be a read error. Other DNA sequences in this sample translate to the same CDR3. The V call is TRBV29-1, the J call TRBJ2-7; TRBD2 matches 8 bases. The CDR3 consists of 14 residues. Germline-derived CDR1 and CDR2 are SQVTM and ANQGSEA. DNA of the CDR3: TGCAGCGCCTTACTAGCGGATGCCTCCTATGAGCAGTACTTC. Its translation is CSALLADASYEQYF.

V gene TRBV19 combines with J gene TRBJ2-5, with 7 nucleotides matching TRBD1. The better agreement between TRBJ2-7 and the DNA end casts doubt on the J call. The CDR3 runs 15 residues. Germline CDR1 is LNHDA and CDR2 is SQIVND (reference sequence). For the CDR3, the DNA is TGTGCCAGTAGTATGACAGGGAATTCGGGCTACGAGCAGTACTTC. Residues: CASSMTGNSGYEQYF.

This chain uses TRBV7-2 with TRBJ1-1; the D gene is possibly TRBD1 (5 bases). Per the germline V gene, CDR1 is SGHTA and CDR2 is FQGNSA. The ends were cut back, 5 bases at V and 2 bases at J, with 9 bases in the middle. The CDR3 is made up of 13 amino acids. CDR3: CASSLGHNTEAFF. CDR3 nucleotide sequence: TGTGCCAGCAGCCTTGGACACAACACTGAAGCTTTCTTT. The full variable domain, completed using reference TRBV7-2 and TRBJ1-1, is GAGVSQSPSNKVTEKGKDVELRCDPISGHTALYWYRQSLGQGLEFLIYFQGNSAPDKSGLPSDRFSAERTGGSVSTLTIQRTQQEDSAVYLCASSLGHNTEAFFGQGTRLTVV.

The V gene is TRBV27, the J gene TRBJ2-1; 15 bases agree with TRBD2. Germline trimming cut 7 bases from V and 9 bases from J; bases unmatched to any gene: 10. The CDR3 length is 16 residues. Per the germline V gene, CDR1 is MNHEY and CDR2 is SMNVEV (reference sequence). The CDR3 DNA reads TGTGCCAGCACACCCGGGGGACTAGCGGGGGGAAGTGAGCAGTTCTTC. Amino acid sequence: CASTPGGLAGGSEQFF.

The J gene is TRBJ2-6, the V gene TRBV19; possibly TRBD1 for D (6 bases). V was trimmed by 4 bases and J by 2 bases, leaving 15 bases between them. The CDR3 is 17 residues long. Germline V lookup: CDR1 LNHDA, CDR2 SQIVND (reference sequence). The CDR3 nucleotides read TGTGCCAGTAGTAGTCCCCACAGGGCGGCTGGGGCCAACGTCCTGACTTTC. This sequence encodes CASSSPHRAAGANVLTF.

The V and J genes are TRBV6-5 and TRBJ2-1; TRBD2 matches at 7 bases. In germline, CDR1 is MNHEY, CDR2 SVGAGI. The CDR3 runs to 15 residues. V shed 6 bases, J shed 0 bases, and the junction held 5 bases outside the gene matches. CDR3 protein: CASRKLANSYNEQFF. The CDR3 DNA follows: TGTGCCAGCAGAAAACTAGCGAACTCCTACAATGAGCAGTTCTTC.

The gene calls are TRBV27 and TRBJ2-5, with 8 bases matching TRBD1. The CDR3 is 15 amino acids. From germline, CDR1 is MNHEY and CDR2 SMNVEV (reference sequence). V shed 6 bases and J 7 bases; nucleotides not matched to a gene: 13. The CDR3 DNA sequence: TGTGCCAGCAGATTCGCGGACAGGGTTGGTTGGACCCAGTACTTC. Translating it yields CASRFADRVGWTQYF.

V gene TRBV9 combines with J gene TRBJ1-1; 8 bases map to TRBD1. The CDR3 has 14 amino acids. J gave up 4 bases and V 1 base, and 3 bases lay outside the gene matches. Germline-derived CDR1 and CDR2 are SGDLS and YYNGEE. The CDR3 sequence: CASSVTTGGTEAFF. In DNA form, the CDR3 reads TGTGCCAGCAGCGTAACAACAGGGGGCACTGAAGCTTTCTTT.

The gene calls are TRBV11-2 and TRBJ1-1; 9 nucleotides agree with TRBD1. V trimming: 3 bases; J trimming: 6 bases; junction bases outside the gene matches: 8. This CDR3 contains 15 residues. CDR1 SGHAT and CDR2 FQNNGV come from the germline V gene. The CDR3 reads CASSLGQGFSPEAFF. DNA of the CDR3: TGTGCCAGCAGCTTGGGACAGGGCTTTTCCCCTGAAGCTTTCTTT.

J is TRBJ2-3 and V is TRBV15; the D is unclear. Trimming pared 0 bases from V and 2 bases from J, leaving 6 bases between. Per germline, CDR1 LNHNV and CDR2 YYDKDF (reference sequence). The CDR3 is 14 amino acids. DNA for the CDR3: TGTGCCACCAGCAGAGAGGGCATCACAGATACGCAGTATTTT. It specifies CATSREGITDTQYF.

V and J are TRBV28 and TRBJ1-2; 10 nucleotides line up with TRBD1. With 5 bases clipped from V and 4 bases from J, the junction kept 7 bases outside the gene matches. From germline, CDR1 is MDHEN and CDR2 SYDVKM. This CDR3 is built from 15 residues. The CDR3 coding sequence is TGTGCCAGCAGTCCCCAAGACAGGGGGCTCTATGGCTACACCTTC. It codes for CASSPQDRGLYGYTF.

The chain employs TRBV7-3 and TRBJ2-5; TRBD1 is a possible D gene (5 bases). Trimming took 5 bases from V and 1 from J, leaving 8 bases between them. Germline values: CDR1 SGHTA, CDR2 FQGTGA. This CDR3 comprises 13 residues. The CDR3 region is CASSRTSQETQYF. CDR3 sequence (DNA): TGTGCCAGCAGCCGGACATCCCAAGAGACCCAGTACTTC.

This chain uses TRBV2 with TRBJ1-2; the match to TRBD1 covers 7 bases. Germline CDR1 SNHLY, CDR2 FYNNEI. The CDR3 has 12 residues. Trimming at V came to 9 bases and at J to 5 bases, leaving 6 bases not matched to a gene. CDR3 sequence reads: CARTRQGYGYTF. CDR3 bases: TGTGCCAGAACGAGACAGGGTTATGGCTACACCTTC. The full variable domain, with the rest looked up from reference TRBV2 and TRBJ1-2, is EPEVTQTPSHQVTQMGQEVILRCVPISNHLYFYWYRQILGQKVEFLVSFYNNEISEKSEIFDDQFSVERPDGSNFTLKIRSTKLEDSAMYFCARTRQGYGYTFGSGTRLTVV.

The chain has TRBV28 and TRBJ2-7, with D possibly TRBD1 on 6 matching bases. Germline loops: CDR1 MDHEN, CDR2 SYDVKM. The CDR3 sequence is 13 residues long. V was trimmed by 3 bases and J by 2 bases, leaving 8 bases between them. The CDR3 is CASSFTGPYEQYF. The DNA for the CDR3 is TGTGCCAGCAGTTTCACAGGGCCCTACGAGCAGTACTTC.

V is TRBV28 and J is TRBJ2-7, with a weak D call TRBD2 (5 bases). The CDR3 spans 14 residues. Trimming removed 2 bases at V and 0 bases at J, with 8 bases between. From germline, CDR1 is MDHEN and CDR2 SYDVKM. CDR3 amino acids: CASSLAGFSYEQYF. CDR3 sequence (DNA): TGTGCCAGCAGTTTAGCGGGCTTCTCCTACGAGCAGTACTTC.

The J gene is TRBJ1-1, the V gene TRBV25-1; TRBD1 matches at 7 bases. The CDR3 extends over 13 amino acids. The trim removed 0 bases at V and 8 bases at J, leaving 3 bases unmatched. Germline CDR1 MGHDK, CDR2 SYGVNS. The CDR3 reads CASSEYRGLEAFF. CDR3 coding DNA: TGTGCCAGCAGTGAATATAGGGGGCTCGAAGCTTTCTTT.

The chain uses TRBV9 and TRBJ1-2, with a tentative D call TRBD1 (6 bases). V shed 4 bases and J shed 3 bases, with 16 bases lying between them. The length of the CDR3 is 15 residues. The germline V gene has CDR1 SGDLS and CDR2 YYNGEE. The CDR3: CASSPGHLGDYGYTF. In nucleotides, the CDR3 is TGTGCCAGCAGCCCGGGACATTTAGGGGACTATGGCTACACCTTC.

J is TRBJ2-7 and V is TRBV11-2; 8 bases align to TRBD2. V shed 5 bases and J 3 bases; nucleotides not matched to a gene: 9. Per the germline V gene, CDR1 is SGHAT and CDR2 is FQNNGV. The CDR3 sequence is 15 residues long. CDR3 nucleotide sequence: TGTGCCAGCAGCCCGTCAGCGGGAGACGACTACGAGCAGTACTTC. Translated: CASSPSAGDDYEQYF.